The present entry profiles one T cell receptor (beta chain) with its context. Its target antigen remains unknown. No much larger clonotype is one base removed from it; base qualities were not supplied. The donors were healthy, HIV-negative adults who had no recently reported acute infections or vaccinations. Only Caucasian adults living in Nashville, Tennessee, USA were represented among the donors. Magnetic negative selection was used to enrich CD4+ T cells, after which naive cells were positively selected on CD45RA and the negative fraction became the memory subset. Blood was collected by leukapheresis, and PBMCs were isolated by Ficoll-Histopaque density gradient centrifugation and then cryopreserved in liquid nitrogen vapor phase. Analytical flow cytometry was used to check the purity and quantity of each magnetically sorted T cell population. From each sorted fraction, genomic DNA was isolated and quantified by UV absorbance on a Nanodrop 2000c.

This sample was taken from a study of shared clonotypes between healthy human individuals (dated by TCRdb to 2018 to 2020). Regarding the study in general: The cohort included three men and a couple of women between 18 and 49 years of age. For each donor, CD4 naive and CD4 memory were each given three plates, CD8 naive was given two plates, and CD8 memory was given one plate. Blood TCR repertoires of roughly five healthy adults were deeply sequenced to estimate repertoire size and the extent of clonotype sharing between individuals. To increase sequencing depth and limit assay-specific biases, TCR repertoire library preparation and sequencing were carried out by different laboratories using diverse techniques. Per donor, leukapheresis produced somewhere between about 0.94 and 9 billion PBMCs.

Study-wide conclusions, independent of this receptor: Clonotypes shared by all four sorted-subset donors showed higher generation probabilities than non-shared clonotypes. Estimated clonotype richness was generally larger for naive than for memory subsets. The small number of donors limited the genetic and exposure-history diversity represented. Approximately 5% of naive CD4, 3% to 3.5% of naive CD8, 2.3% of memory CD4, and around 0.42% of memory CD8 clonotypes were shared across a few donors. Only blood was sampled, and tissue TCR repertoires likely differ from those in blood. Even with the large sequencing depth, rarefaction of the sorted-subset datasets indicated that sequencing was incomplete. Pairwise subsampling led to the expectation that sequencing depth would affect the degree of clonotype sharing among donors.

CDR1 and CDR2, looked up from the germline V gene (reference sequence), are SGHNT and YYREEE. V and J lose 3 bases and 3 bases, and a span of 13 bases separates them. Including the terminal cysteine and phenylalanine, the CDR3 comprises 15 residues. Of the read, only the CDR3 DNA is kept; its 45 bases are in frame from base 1. Using the deep immunoSEQ assay, multiplex PCR amplified TCR CDR3 regions from genomic DNA. For each cell subset, the extracted genomic DNA was distributed evenly across all wells of several immunoSEQ 96-well plates, and each plate served as one replicate. For sorted subsets, each replicate PCR was loaded with about 0.2 ug genomic DNA, equivalent to 30,000 to 35,000 T cell genomes. The purified libraries were quantified using a Qubit 3.0 fluorometer, sized with a Bioanalyzer 2100, and then quantified again using the KAPA Library Quantification kit. Every immunoSEQ 96-well plate was sequenced on a separate single-read 150-cycle Illumina NextSeq 550 flow cell. Per the original workflow: Because the immunoSEQ output included only junctional sequences and no quality scores, the filtering could not be the same as the filtering used for full-length reads. To assign V/J genes and CDR3, sequences were annotated using PyIR, a Python wrapper for IgBLAST v1.9, with IMGT germline references. Any read was removed if the V/J assignment was weak (E-value above 1e-6), the CDR3 was missing, or the read contained stop codons, out-of-frame junctions, or ambiguous translated residues. A V3J clonotype was defined by an identical inferred V gene, J gene, and CDR3 amino acid sequence. To compute the percentage overlap between repertoires, the number of shared unique clonotypes was divided by the size of the smaller repertoire. Three approaches were used to assess repertoire richness: RTK rarefaction, the Chao1 estimator, and Recon v2.1 estimates of unobserved clonotypes. Generation probabilities for all TCRbeta clonotypes obtained by the gDNA method from four donors were computed using OLGA. TCRdb provides this immuneACCESS table in a form limited to in-frame rearrangements. Some clones are lacking; in checked studies, under half of them reflect an unresolved V gene, and why the rest are absent is not known. The DNA gave D and trimming, while V, J and clone size come from that table. This sample lists a few million clones; approximately 92% were detected once. Clones ranked in the top ten supply about 0.13% of the sample.

Sequencing was performed on naive CD4+ T cells sorted from blood. In light of the paper, this sample's cell subset or site label describes: CD45RA+ positively selected. The receptor's source is a man aged 18-30 years in good health. Rearrangement joined TRBV5-4 to TRBJ2-1, and possibly TRBD2, on 6 matching bases. The CDR3 reads CASSSAAGHYNEQFF. The nucleotide sequence is given as TGTGCCAGCAGCTCGGCGGCGGGGCACTACAATGAGCAGTTCTTC.